The next 21 T cell receptor beta chains were all read from a single sample in a study of blood T cell repertoires in COVID-19. Profiling relied on immunoSEQ multiplex PCR, and the TCRdb table lists in-frame clones only, not all of them. There are nearly 350,000 clones in the sample; over 80% occur only once, and over 6% lies in the top ten. Sequencing input: peripheral blood. The receptors here all came from a woman aged 50 to 65 with COVID-19, enrolled during active disease.

This clone appeared a single time. The chain links TRBV10-3 to TRBJ2-7, with 7 positions matching TRBD1. With 6 bases clipped from V and 3 bases from J, the junction kept 8 bases outside the gene matches. This CDR3 is built from 14 residues. Germline CDR1 and CDR2: ENHRY and SYGVKD. Written as DNA, the CDR3 is TGTGCCATCAGGGGGGACAGAGAAAACTACGAGCAGTACTTC. It translates to CAIRGDRENYEQYF.

This clone has just one count. This rearrangement joins TRBV7-9 to TRBJ1-2, with D perhaps matching TRBD1 (5 bases). Germline V gene sequence: CDR1 SEHNR, CDR2 FQNEAQ (reference sequence). Trimming took off 8 bases at V and 3 bases at J, with 19 bases between the two ends. The CDR3 consists of 15 residues. CDR3 DNA: TGTGCCAGCCATCCCTTGGGCAGGGAGGACTATGGCTACACCTTC. Protein sequence: CASHPLGREDYGYTF.

V and J are TRBV27 and TRBJ2-3, with 7 bases aligning to TRBD1. Germline-derived CDR1 and CDR2 are MNHEY and SMNVEV (reference sequence). CDR3 size: 16 residues. The junction had 10 bases not matched to a gene; V was cut back by 1 base and J by 6 bases. CDR3 protein: CASSLLGGASADTQYF. The CDR3 nucleotides are TGTGCCAGCAGTTTATTAGGGGGCGCATCGGCCGATACGCAGTATTTT.

V and J are TRBV18 and TRBJ1-1; the match to TRBD1 covers 8 bases. The CDR3 extends over 15 amino acids. CDR1 KGHSH and CDR2 LQKENI come from the germline V gene. V shed 5 bases, J shed 3 bases, and the junction held 8 bases outside the gene matches. CDR3 amino acids: CASSSGGGWDTEAFF. The CDR3 DNA is TGTGCCAGCTCATCAGGGGGCGGTTGGGACACTGAAGCTTTCTTT.

Only one count was recorded for this clone. This rearrangement joins TRBV30 to TRBJ2-7; a weak D match, TRBD1 (5 bases). V lost 0 bases and J lost 11, with 20 bases in between. The CDR3 has 14 residues. Germline V gives CDR1 GTSNPN, CDR2 SVGIG (reference sequence). The CDR3 region has the DNA TGTGCCTGGAGTGTATCGCAGGGATATTCCCTTAAGTACTTC. This translates into CAWSVSQGYSLKYF.

As DNA, the CDR3 is TGTGCCAGCAGCCCTTCTTGGGCGGGAGGGGACACTGAAGCTTTCTTT. This codes for CASSPSWAGGDTEAFF. The gene calls are TRBV2 and TRBJ1-1; possibly TRBD1 for D (5 bases). The germline CDR1 and CDR2 sequences are SNHLY and FYNNEI. CDR3 length: 16 residues. Between the trimmed V and J ends, which lost 6 bases and 3 bases, there was a span of 20 bases.

The CDR3: CASSLGQGGGETQYF. The CDR3 region has the DNA TGCGCCAGCAGCTTGGGACAGGGAGGCGGGGAGACCCAGTACTTC. The chain carries TRBV5-1 and TRBJ2-5, with D possibly TRBD1 on 7 matching bases. The CDR3 covers 15 residues. V lost 0 bases, J lost 5 bases, and 14 bases lay in between. In germline, CDR1 is SGHRS, CDR2 YFSETQ.

V gene TRBV25-1 combines with J gene TRBJ2-1; 9 bases map to TRBD2. Germline V gives CDR1 MGHDK, CDR2 SYGVNS. Germline trimming cut 4 bases from V and 0 bases from J; bases unmatched to any gene: 1. The CDR3 has 15 residues. The CDR3 sequence: CASSGSGSSYNEQFF. DNA for the CDR3: TGTGCCAGCAGTGGTAGCGGGAGCTCCTACAATGAGCAGTTCTTC.

The chain couples TRBV6-5 to TRBJ2-3, with 8 bases matching TRBD2. The CDR3 spans 15 residues. Per the germline V gene, CDR1 is MNHEY and CDR2 is SVGAGI. V gave up 5 bases and J gave up 8 bases; unmatched junction bases: 12. The DNA of the CDR3 is TGTGCCAGCAGTCAGAGCGGGAGCGGTCGGGGTACGCAGTATTTT. This encodes CASSQSGSGRGTQYF.

This chain links TRBV6-5 with TRBJ2-7; 11 nucleotides align to TRBD1. With V trimmed by 6 bases and J by 4 bases, 5 bases remained unmatched. Germline CDR1 MNHEY, CDR2 SVGAGI. The CDR3 length is 14 residues. The CDR3 protein is CASSWTGGKYEQYF. The CDR3 DNA reads as TGTGCCAGCAGCTGGACAGGGGGCAAGTACGAGCAGTACTTC.

The chain is built from TRBV4-1 and TRBJ2-5, with 11 nucleotides matching TRBD2. CDR1 and CDR2 (germline): MGHRA, YSYEKL. This CDR3 contains 20 residues. V dropped 3 bases and J dropped 5; count of bases not matched to a gene: 20. Here the CDR3 DNA reads TGCGCCAGCAGCCATCCTCAAGGAAGCACTAGCGGGAGCCAGGGGGAGACCCAGTACTTC. Translating gives CASSHPQGSTSGSQGETQYF.

In its sample, this clone was seen a few times. The chain joins TRBV6-6 to TRBJ2-7; 12 bases match TRBD1. Germline assignment: CDR1 MNHNY and CDR2 SVGAGI (reference sequence). The CDR3 extends over 14 amino acids. V lost 2 bases and J lost 6; bases outside the gene matches: 2. The CDR3 DNA follows: TGTGCCAGCAGTTACGGGACAGGGGGCCGCGAGCAGTACTTC. It yields the protein CASSYGTGGREQYF.

CDR3 residues: CASRIRGDSPLHF. The DNA for the CDR3 is TGTGCCAGCAGAATCCGAGGTGATTCACCCCTCCACTTT. V usage is TRBV6-5 and J usage is TRBJ1-6, with D uncertain. The CDR3 length is 13 residues. V dropped 6 bases and J dropped 8 bases, with 11 bases sitting between them. Germline V CDR1 and CDR2: MNHEY, SVGAGI.

Turning to this clone: The junction shows a germline mismatch at one end, possibly a read error. This chain joins TRBV7-7 and TRBJ2-1; possibly TRBD2 for D (6 bases). Germline V CDR1 and CDR2: SSHAT, FNYEAQ (reference sequence). The CDR3 covers 13 residues. The DNA of the CDR3 is TGTGCTAGCAGCTTAGATGGGGACTTCGAGCAGTTCTTC. Encoded protein: CASSLDGDFEQFF.

The chain joins TRBV5-6 to TRBJ2-1; a weak D match, TRBD2 (6 bases). Looked up from germline, CDR1 is SGHDT and CDR2 is YYEEEE. The ends were cut back, 4 bases at V and 2 bases at J, with 19 bases in the middle. The CDR3 sequence is 17 residues long. This chain's CDR3 is CASSPVVGTHAYNEQFF. In DNA form, the CDR3 reads TGTGCCAGCAGCCCCGTGGTAGGGACTCACGCCTACAATGAGCAGTTCTTC.

The chain employs TRBV6-5 and TRBJ1-1; 7 positions match TRBD1. CDR1 is MNHEY, CDR2 SVGAGI, per germline. The CDR3 runs 14 residues. V lost 2 bases, J lost 3 bases, and 3 bases stayed unmatched. CDR3 bases: TGTGCCAGCAGTTACGCGACAGGGTACACTGAAGCTTTCTTT. Amino acid sequence: CASSYATGYTEAFF.

The V call is TRBV5-5, the J call TRBJ2-1, with 12 bases that match TRBD2. Germline V gives CDR1 SGHKS, CDR2 YYEKEE (reference sequence). V was pared by 0 bases and J by 5 bases, with 3 bases of the junction left unmatched. CDR3 length equals 16 residues. The CDR3 spells CASSLVGLAGDNEQFF. CDR3 sequence (DNA): TGTGCCAGCAGCTTGGTGGGACTAGCGGGTGACAATGAGCAGTTCTTC. Using reference TRBV5-5 and TRBJ2-1 for the parts outside the CDR3, the full variable domain is DAGVTQSPTHLIKTRGQQVTLRCSPISGHKSVSWYQQVLGQGPQFIFQYYEKEERGRGNFPDRFSARQFPNYSSELNVNALLLGDSALYLCASSLVGLAGDNEQFFGPGTRLTVL.

To note about this clone: Within the sample, other DNA sequences also encode this same CDR3. Written as DNA, the CDR3 is TGTGCCAGCAGTGAAGGGGCAGGGTACTATGGCTACACCTTC. It is translated as CASSEGAGYYGYTF. This chain uses TRBV6-1 with TRBJ1-2; possible D gene TRBD1, 5 bases. V was pared by 1 base and J by 3 bases, with 9 bases between. CDR1 MNHNS and CDR2 SASEGT come from the germline V gene. The CDR3 contains 14 residues.

The chain links TRBV5-1 to TRBJ2-1; 9 bases align to TRBD2. Per the germline V gene, CDR1 is SGHRS and CDR2 is YFSETQ. This CDR3 region has 16 residues. Unmatched junction bases numbered 4, after V lost 3 bases and J lost 0 bases. The CDR3 spells CASSYYSGSSYNEQFF. As DNA, the CDR3 is TGCGCCAGCAGCTACTATAGCGGGAGCTCCTACAATGAGCAGTTCTTC. The variable domain in full, with the rest retrieved from reference TRBV5-1 and TRBJ2-1, is KAGVTQTPRYLIKTRGQQVTLSCSPISGHRSVSWYQQTPGQGLQFLFEYFSETQRNKGNFPGRFSGRQFSNSRSEMNVSTLELGDSALYLCASSYYSGSSYNEQFFGPGTRLTVL.

This clone has just one count. V is TRBV7-2 and J is TRBJ1-1, with TRBD1 identical over 8 bases. Germline trimming cut 5 bases from V and 6 bases from J; bases unmatched to any gene: 5. The CDR3 sequence is 13 residues long. Germline CDR1 reads SGHTA; CDR2 reads FQGNSA. CDR3 DNA sequence: TGTGCCAGCAGCCTAGACAGGGGCGCTGAAGCTTTCTTT. The encoded protein is CASSLDRGAEAFF.

The rearrangement links TRBV3-1 (or the pseudogene TRBV3-2) to TRBJ2-7; 13 nucleotides agree with TRBD2. The V segment lost 0 bases and the J segment 3 bases; nucleotides outside the gene matches: 5. CDR3 length: 17 residues. Germline lookup yields CDR1 LGHDT and CDR2 YNNKEL (reference sequence). DNA for the CDR3: TGTGCCAGCAGCCAAGACCTTAGGACTAGCGGGAGCTACGAGCAGTACTTC. Residues: CASSQDLRTSGSYEQYF.